This TCR beta chain was sequenced during a study of cytomegalovirus exposure and HLA in healthy donors. V was pared by 2 bases and J by 4 bases, with 7 bases between. The CDR3 loop spans 12 amino acids. Germline assignment: CDR1 SGHRS and CDR2 YFSETQ. Primers included in the PCR were 60 Vbeta and 13 Jbeta primers. Clones were read by immunoSEQ multiplex PCR, and TCRdb kept only the in-frame ones, dropping some. This repertoire shows 80,000 to 95,000 clones, approximately 63% found once; its top ten account for 6% to 6.5%. Sequenced material: PBMCs. This clonotype was obtained from a woman in her twenties or thirties in good health and CMV-seronegative. This sequence joins TRBV5-1 and TRBJ2-7; tentatively, D is TRBD1 (6 bases). Here the CDR3 reads CASSFQGYEQYF. The CDR3 nucleotides read TGCGCCAGCAGCTTTCAGGGGTACGAGCAGTACTTC.